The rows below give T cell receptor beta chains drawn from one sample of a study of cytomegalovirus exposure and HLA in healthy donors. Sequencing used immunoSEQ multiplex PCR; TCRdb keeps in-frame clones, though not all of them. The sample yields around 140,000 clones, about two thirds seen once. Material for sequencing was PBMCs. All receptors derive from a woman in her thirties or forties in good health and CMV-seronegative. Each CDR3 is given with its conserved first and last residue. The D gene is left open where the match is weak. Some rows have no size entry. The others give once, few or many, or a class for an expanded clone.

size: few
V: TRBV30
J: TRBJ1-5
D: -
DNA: TGTGCCTGGAGTGTGCGAGGTTTTGGCAATCAGCCCCAGCATTTT
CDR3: CAWSVRGFGNQPQHF

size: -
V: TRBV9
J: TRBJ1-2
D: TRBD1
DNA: TGTGCCAGCAGCCCAGTGGACAGGGGGAAGAGCTACACCTTC
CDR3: CASSPVDRGKSYTF

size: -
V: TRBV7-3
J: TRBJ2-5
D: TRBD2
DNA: TGTGCCAGCAGCATGGGTAGCGGGGCCCTAGAGACCCAGTACTTC
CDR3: CASSMGSGALETQYF

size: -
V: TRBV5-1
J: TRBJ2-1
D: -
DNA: TGCGCCAGCAGCTTACTAAGGCGGGTCGATGAGCAGTTCTTC
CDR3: CASSLLRRVDEQFF

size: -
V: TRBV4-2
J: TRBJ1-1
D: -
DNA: TGTGCCAGCAGCCAAGATGGAGGGTTGGGCACTGAAGCTTTCTTT
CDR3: CASSQDGGLGTEAFF

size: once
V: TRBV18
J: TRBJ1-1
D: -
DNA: TGTGCCAGCTCGTCACAATCCTCGAACACTGAAGCTTTCTTT
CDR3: CASSSQSSNTEAFF

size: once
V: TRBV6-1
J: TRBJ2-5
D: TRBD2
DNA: TGTGCCAGCAGTATGACTAGCGGGTTCGAGACCCAGTACTTC
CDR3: CASSMTSGFETQYF

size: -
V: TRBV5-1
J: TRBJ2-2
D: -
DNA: TGCGCCAGCAGCCCAGGCGACGGGGAGCTGTTTTTT
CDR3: CASSPGDGELFF

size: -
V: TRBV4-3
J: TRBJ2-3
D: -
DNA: TGCGCCAGCAGCCCGCTGGGCCCTGGGGATACGCAGTATTTT
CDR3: CASSPLGPGDTQYF

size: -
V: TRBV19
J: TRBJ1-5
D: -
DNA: TGTGCCAGTTATGAGGGATCAAATCAGCCCCAGCATTTT
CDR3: CASYEGSNQPQHF

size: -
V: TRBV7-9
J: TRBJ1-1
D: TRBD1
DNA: TGTTCCAGCAGCCGGACAGGGGTTGAAGCTTTCTTT
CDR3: CSSSRTGVEAFF

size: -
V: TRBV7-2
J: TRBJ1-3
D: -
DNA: TGTGCCAGCAGCTTTTCCTTTACTGGAAACACCATATATTTT
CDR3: CASSFSFTGNTIYF